These T cell receptor beta chains were read from a single sample in a study of technical replicates of blood from a handful of donors. The protocol was immunoSEQ multiplex PCR, while the TCRdb copy is restricted to in-frame clones and leaves out a portion. The sample carries roughly 68,000 clones, roughly 97% recorded once. Material: T cells isolated from PBMCs. Receptors were obtained from a human donor in good health. Each CDR3 is given with its conserved first and last residue. The D gene is left open where the match is weak. Size tells how often a clone was seen (once, few, many) or the class of an expanded clone, and some rows leave it out.

d_gene,j_gene,abundance,v_gene,CDR3aa,CDR3nt
-,TRBJ2-7,-,TRBV6-1,CASSEAQGLAYEQYF,TGTGCCAGCAGTGAAGCGCAGGGGTTGGCCTACGAGCAGTACTTC
-,TRBJ1-1,-,TRBV19,CAAKRREGVTESFF,TGTGCAGCTAAACGCCGGGAAGGCGTCACTGAATCTTTCTTT
-,TRBJ2-5,-,TRBV28,CASSHPSQGWETQYF,TGTGCCAGCAGTCACCCGAGCCAGGGGTGGGAGACCCAGTACTTC
-,TRBJ2-2,-,TRBV29-1,CSVAVGLGTGELFF,TGCAGCGTTGCCGTGGGTCTAGGCACCGGGGAGCTGTTTTTT
TRBD1,TRBJ2-3,-,TRBV7-2,CASSWGQSTDTQYF,TGTGCCAGCAGCTGGGGACAGAGCACAGATACGCAGTATTTT
-,TRBJ2-7,-,TRBV5-4,CASQSMGGSYEQYF,TGTGCCAGCCAGTCTATGGGGGGAAGCTACGAGCAGTACTTC
-,TRBJ2-7,-,TRBV7-2,CASIVPGTSYEQYF,TGTGCCAGCATCGTCCCAGGAACCTCCTACGAGCAGTACTTC
-,TRBJ2-5,-,TRBV11-2,CASSLIGGGEETQYF,TGTGCCAGCAGCTTAATCGGGGGAGGTGAGGAGACCCAGTACTTC
-,TRBJ1-2,-,TRBV4-3,CASRVGVGVEYGYTF,TGCGCCAGCAGAGTAGGTGTAGGGGTCGAATATGGCTACACCTTC
TRBD1,TRBJ2-7,-,TRBV28,CASRPGQRVYEQYF,TGTGCCAGCAGGCCGGGACAGAGAGTCTACGAGCAGTACTTC
-,TRBJ2-7,once,TRBV11-2,CASSLAQGIYEQYF,TGTGCCAGCAGCTTAGCGCAGGGAATCTACGAGCAGTACTTC
-,TRBJ2-3,-,TRBV5-4,CASSLASRDTQYF,TGTGCCAGCAGCTTGGCCTCGAGGGATACGCAGTATTTT
-,TRBJ2-7,-,TRBV13,CASSLSNEQYF,TGTGCCAGCAGCCTATCCAACGAGCAGTACTTC
-,TRBJ1-5,-,TRBV9,CASSVPRYQPQHF,TGTGCCAGCAGCGTACCCAGATATCAGCCCCAGCATTTT
-,TRBJ2-7,-,TRBV7-2,CASTWVSGPYEQYF,TGTGCCAGCACTTGGGTCAGCGGACCCTACGAGCAGTACTTC
-,TRBJ1-1,-,TRBV6-5,CASSYRTENTEAFF,TGTGCCAGCAGTTACCGGACAGAAAACACTGAAGCTTTCTTT
TRBD1,TRBJ1-4,-,TRBV6-6,CASSLGTDEKLFF,TGTGCCAGCAGCCTAGGGACAGATGAAAAACTGTTTTTT
-,TRBJ2-3,-,TRBV7-2,CATRGRTSEYTDTQYF,TGTGCCACAAGAGGCCGGACTTCCGAATACACAGATACGCAGTATTTT
-,TRBJ2-3,-,TRBV4-1,CASSHLDGSDTQYF,TGCGCCAGCAGCCACCTAGACGGGTCCGATACGCAGTATTTT
-,TRBJ1-1,-,TRBV7-6,CASSAGGSTEAFF,TGTGCCAGCAGCGCCGGGGGGAGCACTGAAGCTTTCTTT
TRBD2,TRBJ2-1,-,TRBV6-4,CASSDAGLAGVLHNEQFF,TGTGCCAGCAGTGACGCAGGACTAGCGGGGGTACTCCACAATGAGCAGTTCTTC
-,TRBJ1-5,-,TRBV4-1,CASSQGGGGNQPQHF,TGCGCCAGCAGCCAAGGCGGAGGAGGGAATCAGCCCCAGCATTTT
-,TRBJ2-7,-,TRBV27,CASSLFAGALSEQYF,TGTGCCAGCAGTTTATTTGCGGGCGCTTTGTCCGAGCAGTACTTC
TRBD1,TRBJ1-1,-,TRBV19,CASSWDREITEAFF,TGTGCCAGTAGCTGGGACAGGGAGATAACTGAAGCTTTCTTT
-,TRBJ1-5,-,TRBV4-3,CASSQGYRVRQPQHF,TGCGCCAGCAGCCAAGGTTACAGGGTACGGCAGCCCCAGCATTTT
TRBD1,TRBJ1-2,-,TRBV6-6,CASSYLTGGDNGYTF,TGTGCCAGCAGTTACTTGACAGGGGGTGACAATGGCTACACCTTC
-,TRBJ1-2,-,TRBV7-6,CASSFRGSGYTF,TGTGCCAGCAGCTTCAGGGGAAGCGGCTACACCTTC
TRBD2,TRBJ2-1,-,TRBV29-1,CSVRHHSGVNNEQFF,TGCAGCGTCCGACACCATAGCGGGGTCAACAATGAGCAGTTCTTC
-,TRBJ1-2,-,TRBV4-1,CASSQDSSRGYTF,TGCGCCAGCAGCCAAGATAGTTCGAGGGGCTACACCTTC
-,TRBJ2-1,-,TRBV7-2,CASSYFIGPQFF,TGTGCCAGCAGCTACTTTATCGGTCCGCAGTTCTTC
-,TRBJ1-2,-,TRBV10-2,CASSPKRDGYTF,TGCGCCAGCAGCCCTAAGAGGGATGGCTACACCTTC
-,TRBJ2-5,-,TRBV9,CASSVGAGNQETQYF,TGTGCCAGCAGCGTAGGGGCGGGGAATCAAGAGACCCAGTACTTC
TRBD2,TRBJ2-7,-,TRBV9,CASSVGLAPNYYEQYF,TGTGCCAGCAGCGTAGGACTAGCTCCGAACTACTACGAGCAGTACTTC
-,TRBJ2-7,-,TRBV19,CASSITGIYEQYF,TGTGCCAGTAGTATTACAGGGATCTACGAGCAGTACTTC
TRBD2,TRBJ2-1,-,TRBV7-2,CASSLVLTGGNEQFF,TGTGCCAGCAGCTTAGTGTTGACGGGAGGCAATGAGCAGTTCTTC
-,TRBJ1-2,-,TRBV6-5,CASSYYGTLYGYTF,TGTGCCAGCAGCTACTACGGGACACTCTATGGCTACACCTTC
TRBD2,TRBJ2-2,once,TRBV6-4,CASSPLAGGGTGELFF,TGTGCCAGCAGTCCCCTAGCGGGAGGAGGCACCGGGGAGCTGTTTTTT
-,TRBJ2-1,-,TRBV4-2,CASSPDSSYNEQFF,TGTGCCAGCAGCCCGGACTCGTCCTACAATGAGCAGTTCTTC
-,TRBJ1-3,-,TRBV11-3,CASSLSGNTIYF,TGTGCCAGCAGCTTATCGGGAAACACCATATATTTT
-,TRBJ2-2,-,TRBV2,CASSWTLGNTGELFF,TGTGCCAGCAGTTGGACTTTAGGCAACACCGGGGAGCTGTTTTTT
TRBD2,TRBJ2-4,-,TRBV9,CASSPGTSGIQYF,TGTGCCAGCAGCCCCGGGACTAGCGGTATTCAGTACTTC